What follows are 5 T cell receptor beta chains derived from one specimen sequenced in a study of graft-versus-host responses after intestinal transplantation (dated by TCRdb to the early 2020s). The library was made by the immunoSEQ multiplex PCR assay. TCRdb mirrors the immuneACCESS table, restricted to in-frame sequences. Some clones are absent from its copies; in checked studies, under half trace to an unresolved V gene, and the reason for the others is unknown. The sample table shows 85,000 to 90,000 clones, and 85% to 90% are seen once. The top ten clonotypes cover around 0.11% of the sample. Their antigens remain unidentified. Per the publication, the time point label means: cells obtained before transplantation from donor or recipient. The specimen comprised unstimulated CD4+ T cells sorted from spleen or lymph node cells, sampled before intestinal transplant. The origin of the receptors is a human donor who received an intestinal transplant.

J is TRBJ2-7 and V is TRBV6-5, with D maybe TRBD1 (5 bases). CDR1 and CDR2 from the germline V gene are MNHEY and SVGAGI. This CDR3 comprises 14 residues. The germline V and J ends were trimmed by 5 bases and 1 base, with 12 bases remaining between them. CDR3 residues: CASSELGRSYEQYF. The CDR3 nucleotides read TGTGCCAGCAGTGAACTGGGGCGGTCCTACGAGCAGTACTTC.

The chain employs TRBV5-1 and TRBJ2-1; TRBD1 matches 11 bases. This CDR3 has 16 residues. J lost 9 bases, V lost 4 bases, and 12 bases had no gene match. Per germline, CDR1 SGHRS and CDR2 YFSETQ. CDR3 sequence reads: CASSTGQGGGWSEQFF. The CDR3 nucleotides read TGCGCCAGCAGCACGGGACAGGGGGGTGGCTGGAGTGAGCAGTTCTTC.

In its sample, this clone was seen a few times. The CDR3: CASRQEGSPLHF. The DNA for the CDR3 is TGTGCCAGCAGGCAGGAGGGTTCACCCCTCCACTTT. The V and J genes are TRBV5-6 and TRBJ1-6; D unclear. Germline V gives CDR1 SGHDT, CDR2 YYEEEE. V lost 5 bases and J 9 bases, leaving 9 bases between the germline ends. The CDR3 has 12 amino acids.

The chain has TRBV6-1 and TRBJ1-4; no firm D call. The CDR3 runs 14 residues. CDR1 is MNHNS and CDR2 is SASEGT in the germline V gene. V was pared by 3 bases and J by 4 bases, with 9 bases between. The CDR3 loop reads CASSEAGGNEKLFF. CDR3 coding DNA: TGTGCCAGCAGTGAGGCAGGAGGTAATGAAAAACTGTTTTTT.

The genes are TRBV10-3 and TRBJ1-5; TRBD1 aligns across 8 bases. Trimming cost V 8 bases and J 5 bases; bases outside gene matches: 5. Germline V gives CDR1 ENHRY, CDR2 SYGVKD. This CDR3 comprises 13 residues. DNA of the CDR3: TGTGCCATCCAGGGGGCTTGGGATCAGCCCCAGCATTTT. It encodes CAIQGAWDQPQHF.